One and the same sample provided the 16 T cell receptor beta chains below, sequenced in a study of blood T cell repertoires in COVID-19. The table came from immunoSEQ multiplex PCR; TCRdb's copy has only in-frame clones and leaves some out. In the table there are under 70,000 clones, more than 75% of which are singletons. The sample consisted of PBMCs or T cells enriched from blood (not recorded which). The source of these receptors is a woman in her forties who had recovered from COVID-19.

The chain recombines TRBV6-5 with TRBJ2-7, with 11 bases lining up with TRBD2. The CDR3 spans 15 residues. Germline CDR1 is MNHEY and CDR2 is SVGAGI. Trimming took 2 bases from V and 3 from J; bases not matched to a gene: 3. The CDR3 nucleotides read TGTGCCAGCAGTTACGGACTAGCGGGTTACTACGAGCAGTACTTC. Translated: CASSYGLAGYYEQYF.

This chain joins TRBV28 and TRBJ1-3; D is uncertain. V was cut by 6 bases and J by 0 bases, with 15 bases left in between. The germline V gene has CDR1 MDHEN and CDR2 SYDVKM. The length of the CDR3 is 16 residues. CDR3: CASSPPTVTSGNTIYF. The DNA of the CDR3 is TGTGCCAGCAGCCCCCCCACGGTCACCTCTGGAAACACCATATATTTT.

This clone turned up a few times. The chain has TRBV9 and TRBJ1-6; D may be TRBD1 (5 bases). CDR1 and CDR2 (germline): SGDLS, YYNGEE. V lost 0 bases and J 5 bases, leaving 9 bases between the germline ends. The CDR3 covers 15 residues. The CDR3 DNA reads TGTGCCAGCAGCGTAGCTTCAGGGCATAATTCACCCCTCCACTTT. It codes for CASSVASGHNSPLHF.

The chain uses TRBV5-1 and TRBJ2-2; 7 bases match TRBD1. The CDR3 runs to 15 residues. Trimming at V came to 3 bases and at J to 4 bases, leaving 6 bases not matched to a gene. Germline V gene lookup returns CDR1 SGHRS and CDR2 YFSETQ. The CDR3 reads CASSSRTGGTGELFF. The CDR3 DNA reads TGCGCCAGCAGCTCACGGACAGGCGGCACCGGGGAGCTGTTTTTT.

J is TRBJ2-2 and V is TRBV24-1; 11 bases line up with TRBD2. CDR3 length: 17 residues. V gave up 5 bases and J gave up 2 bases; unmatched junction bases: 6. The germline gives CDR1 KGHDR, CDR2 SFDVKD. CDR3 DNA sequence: TGTGCCACCAGTGGGCTAGCGGGGGGCCTAAACACCGGGGAGCTGTTTTTT. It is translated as CATSGLAGGLNTGELFF.

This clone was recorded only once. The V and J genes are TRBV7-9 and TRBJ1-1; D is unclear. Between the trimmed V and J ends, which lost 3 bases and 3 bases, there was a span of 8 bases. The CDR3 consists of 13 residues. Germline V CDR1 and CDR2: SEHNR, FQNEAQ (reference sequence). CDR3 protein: CASSFWEHTEAFF. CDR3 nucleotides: TGTGCCAGCAGCTTTTGGGAGCACACTGAAGCTTTCTTT.

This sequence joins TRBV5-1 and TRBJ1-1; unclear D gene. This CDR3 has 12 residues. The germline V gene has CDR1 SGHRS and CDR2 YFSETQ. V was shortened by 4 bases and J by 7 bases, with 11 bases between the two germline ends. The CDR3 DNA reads TGCGCCAGCAGCCAGAGACAAGGTGAAGCTTTCTTT. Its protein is CASSQRQGEAFF.

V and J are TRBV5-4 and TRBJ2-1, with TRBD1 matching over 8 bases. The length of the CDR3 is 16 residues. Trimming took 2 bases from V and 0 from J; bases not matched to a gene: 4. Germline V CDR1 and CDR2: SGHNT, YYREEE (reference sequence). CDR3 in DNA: TGTGCCAGCAGCTTACGGACAGGGCTCTCCTACAATGAGCAGTTCTTC. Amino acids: CASSLRTGLSYNEQFF.

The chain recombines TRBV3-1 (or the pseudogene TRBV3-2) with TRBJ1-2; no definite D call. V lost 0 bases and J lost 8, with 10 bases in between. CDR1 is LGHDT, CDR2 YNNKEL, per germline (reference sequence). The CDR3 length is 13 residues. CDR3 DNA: TGTGCCAGCAGCCAAGAGAGGTCGTTCGGCTACACCTTC. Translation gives CASSQERSFGYTF.

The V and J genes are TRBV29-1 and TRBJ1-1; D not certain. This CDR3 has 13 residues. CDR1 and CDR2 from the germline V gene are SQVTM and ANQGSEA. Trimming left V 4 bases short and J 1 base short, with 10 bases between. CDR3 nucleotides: TGCAGCGTTGGGAGGGATAAGAACACTGAAGCTTTCTTT. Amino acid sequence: CSVGRDKNTEAFF.

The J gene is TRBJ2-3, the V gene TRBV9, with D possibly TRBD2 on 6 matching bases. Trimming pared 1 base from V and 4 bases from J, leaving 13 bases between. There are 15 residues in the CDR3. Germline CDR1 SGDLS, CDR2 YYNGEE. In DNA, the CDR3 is TGTGCCAGCAGCGTAACTAGCTTAGTCGCAGATACGCAGTATTTT. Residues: CASSVTSLVADTQYF. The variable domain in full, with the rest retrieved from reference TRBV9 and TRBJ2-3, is DSGVTQTPKHLITATGQRVTLRCSPRSGDLSVYWYQQSLDQGLQFLIQYYNGEERAKGNILERFSAQQFPDLHSELNLSSLELGDSALYFCASSVTSLVADTQYFGPGTRLTVL.

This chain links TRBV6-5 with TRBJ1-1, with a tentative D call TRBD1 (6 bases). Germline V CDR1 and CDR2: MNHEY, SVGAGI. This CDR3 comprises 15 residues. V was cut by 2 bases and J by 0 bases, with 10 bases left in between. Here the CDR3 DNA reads TGTGCCAGCAGTTACGGTTGGGACATGAACACTGAAGCTTTCTTT. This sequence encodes CASSYGWDMNTEAFF.

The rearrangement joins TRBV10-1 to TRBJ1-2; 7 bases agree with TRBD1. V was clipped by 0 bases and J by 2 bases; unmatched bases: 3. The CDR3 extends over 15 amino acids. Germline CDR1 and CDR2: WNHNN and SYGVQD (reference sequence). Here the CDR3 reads CASSESRDSNYGYTF. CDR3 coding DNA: TGCGCCAGCAGTGAGTCGAGGGACAGCAACTATGGCTACACCTTC.

The CDR3 reads CASSHSVTGELFF. For the CDR3, the DNA is TGTGCCAGCAGCCATAGTGTAACTGGGGAGCTGTTTTTT. The chain carries TRBV5-4 and TRBJ2-2; D is unclear. This CDR3 is built from 13 residues. Trimming removed 4 bases at V and 8 bases at J, with 12 bases between. Per germline, CDR1 SGHNT and CDR2 YYREEE (reference sequence).

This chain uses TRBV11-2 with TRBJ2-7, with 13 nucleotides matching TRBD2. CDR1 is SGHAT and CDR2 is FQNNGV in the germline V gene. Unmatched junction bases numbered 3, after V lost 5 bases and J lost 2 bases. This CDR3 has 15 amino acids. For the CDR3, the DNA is TGTGCCAGCAGCAAGACTAGCGGGGGGCCCTACGAGCAGTACTTC. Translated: CASSKTSGGPYEQYF.

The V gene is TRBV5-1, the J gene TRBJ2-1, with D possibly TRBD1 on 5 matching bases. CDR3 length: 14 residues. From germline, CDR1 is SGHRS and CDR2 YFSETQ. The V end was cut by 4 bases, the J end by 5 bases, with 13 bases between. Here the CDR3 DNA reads TGCGCCAGCAGCCCACAGGCGAGTAACAATGAGCAGTTCTTC. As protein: CASSPQASNNEQFF.